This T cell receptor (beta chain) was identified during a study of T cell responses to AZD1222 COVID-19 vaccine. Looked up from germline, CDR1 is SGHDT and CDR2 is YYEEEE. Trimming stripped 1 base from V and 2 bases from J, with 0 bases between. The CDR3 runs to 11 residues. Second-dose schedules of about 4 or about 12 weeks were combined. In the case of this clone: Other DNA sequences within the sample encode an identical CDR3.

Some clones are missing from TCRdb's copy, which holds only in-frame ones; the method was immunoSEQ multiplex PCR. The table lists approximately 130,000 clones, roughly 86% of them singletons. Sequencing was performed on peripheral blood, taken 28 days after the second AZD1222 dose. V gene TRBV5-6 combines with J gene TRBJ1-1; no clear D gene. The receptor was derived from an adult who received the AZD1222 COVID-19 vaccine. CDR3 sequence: CASSLNTEAFF. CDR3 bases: TGTGCCAGCAGCTTGAACACTGAAGCTTTCTTT.